A selection of T cell receptor beta chains follows, all from one sample in a study of PD-1 blockade in classical Hodgkin lymphoma. Only in-frame clones appear in the TCRdb table, and some are missing; sequencing was by immunoSEQ multiplex PCR. There are approximately 100,000 clones in the sample; 80% to 90% occur only once, and 5% to 7.5% lies in the top ten. The input for sequencing was peripheral blood mononuclear cells (PBMCs), taken before the second cycle of nivolumab. All receptors derive from a human donor with classical Hodgkin lymphoma. Both conserved end residues are part of each CDR3. Clone sizes are given selectively: once, few, many, or a class where the clone is expanded.

V	J	size	CDR3
TRBV9	TRBJ2-5	-	CASSVSGTGGRETQYF
TRBV2	TRBJ2-2	-	CASRNTRTENTGELFF
TRBV6-4	TRBJ2-1	few	CASSDGDTNEQFF
TRBV7-3	TRBJ2-3	-	CASSFLSGTDTQYF
TRBV28	TRBJ2-7	-	CASSSESGTGKPYEQYF
TRBV2	TRBJ1-6	-	CASMVQGPAYSPLHF
TRBV7-9	TRBJ1-1	-	CASSPGKIHEAFF
TRBV10-3	TRBJ2-7	-	CAIRPAPGLAGENSYEQYF
TRBV7-2	TRBJ2-1	-	CASSLVSGGAVEQFF
TRBV4-2	TRBJ1-4	-	CASSQDGDGANEKLFF
TRBV19	TRBJ1-1	-	CASSSLRDRPGGTEAFF
TRBV7-3	TRBJ2-2	-	CASSPAGLNTGELFF
TRBV11-1	TRBJ1-2	-	CASSLGAGQGLGGYTF
TRBV6-1	TRBJ1-4	once	CASSGYDSATNEKLFF
TRBV10-1	TRBJ1-2	-	CASSDKEVDGYTF
TRBV11-2	TRBJ1-4	-	CASSLERQGLFF
TRBV7-6	TRBJ1-3	-	CASSLGHHSGNTIYF
TRBV9	TRBJ2-1	-	CASSVDLGSYNEQFF
TRBV7-2	TRBJ1-5	-	CASSLKGQGNQPQHF
TRBV12-5	TRBJ1-3	-	CASGRTGNTIYF
TRBV7-2	TRBJ2-3	-	CASSFDRRTDTQYF
TRBV19	TRBJ2-5	-	CASSVDRQETQYF
TRBV11-3	TRBJ2-5	once	CASSLRGQESRETQYF
TRBV9	TRBJ1-2	-	CASSVVGAGYTF
TRBV5-1	TRBJ1-1	-	CASSQTGLYTEAFF
TRBV4-2	TRBJ2-5	-	CASRIVGGGKETQYF
TRBV6-5	TRBJ2-3	-	CASSPRYNTQYF
TRBV19	TRBJ1-1	few	CASRPGGSEAFF
TRBV30	TRBJ1-5	-	CAWGTLSNQPQHF
TRBV7-2	TRBJ2-7	-	CASSLEGGWGHYEQYF
TRBV7-9	TRBJ1-2	-	CASSLLDRGEGGYTF
TRBV9	TRBJ2-1	-	CASSVGDQYNEQFF
TRBV9	TRBJ2-2	-	CASSPRSYTGELFF
TRBV7-9	TRBJ1-3	once	CASSTGRGRGLNSGNTIYF
TRBV19	TRBJ1-1	once	CASSIWDRGRTEAFF
TRBV19	TRBJ1-2	-	CASSQSATLNYGYTF
TRBV19	TRBJ1-3	few	CASSFGSSGNTIYF
TRBV7-2	TRBJ2-5	-	CASSLPGQETQYF
TRBV29-1	TRBJ2-3	-	CSVTYGLAADTQYF
TRBV9	TRBJ1-2	few	CASSVLARDGYTF